The source of this T cell receptor (beta chain) is a study of beta chain features in type 1 diabetes. The V end was cut by 6 bases, the J end by 4 bases, with 12 bases between. CDR1 is SQVTM and CDR2 is ANQGSEA in the germline V gene. This CDR3 is built from 12 residues. This clone was recorded many times. No antigen is known for it. The authors reverse transcribed all of the isolated RNA, so sequencing captured expressed TCRB transcripts. This table comes from immunoSEQ multiplex PCR, and its TCRdb copy is limited to in-frame clones, with some not included. The repertoire includes more than 250,000 clones, roughly an eighth of them detected once, and about 0.015% sits in the top ten. Study-wide points: Type 1 diabetes patients showed fewer insertions and more deletions at VDJ junctions. Moderate but significant shortening of TCRB CDR3s was recorded in all four CD4+ subsets from Type 1 diabetes patients. Relative to healthy donors, patients appeared to have naive, central memory and Treg TCRB repertoires that were more similar.

This chain links TRBV29-1 with TRBJ2-5; D is perhaps TRBD2 (5 bases). This receptor was taken from a man aged 30-40 years with type 1 diabetes. Sequencing was performed on naive CD4+ T cells from blood. This CDR3 reads CSVTRRGETQYF. The DNA of the CDR3 is TGCAGCGTAACCCGCCGGGGAGAGACCCAGTACTTC. Filled out from reference TRBV29-1 and TRBJ2-5, the complete variable domain reads SAVISQKPSRDICQRGTSLTIQCQVDSQVTMMFWYRQQPGQSLTLIATANQGSEATYESGFVIDKFPISRPNLTFSTLTVSNMSPEDSSIYLCSVTRRGETQYFGPGTRLLVL.